Many counts were recorded for the clone carrying this T cell receptor beta chain. Its antigen is unidentified. This record comes from a study of CD8 T cells in ankylosing spondylitis. Study observations and caveats: CD8+ cells made up the disease-linked clones, which were relatively rare in peripheral blood. Reports of some motif variants in reactive arthritis synovial fluid and blood predate this one. Enrichment of disease-linked clones was reportedly significant in matched ankylosing spondylitis synovial fluid.

With molecular barcodes, quantitative 5'-RACE was used to make the TCR beta libraries. TCRdb re-called the 5' RACE reads through MiXCR, storing one row per CDR3 protein. Seen here are under 9,000 distinct CDR3 sequences, 8.2% observed once, and the top ten hold approximately 22%. J gave up 4 bases and V 3 bases, and 7 bases lay outside the gene matches. The CDR3 has 17 residues. The germline V gene encodes CDR1 SGDLS and CDR2 YYNGEE. The source material was blood, either unsorted or a sorted T cell fraction (not recorded which). This sequence was found in a male donor with ankylosing spondylitis or in good health (not recorded which). The genes are TRBV9 and TRBJ2-6, with 10 nucleotides matching TRBD2. This chain's CDR3 is CASSEASGGAGANVLTF. The DNA of the CDR3 is TGTGCCAGCAGCGAGGCCAGCGGGGGGGCAGGGGCCAACGTCCTGACTTTC.